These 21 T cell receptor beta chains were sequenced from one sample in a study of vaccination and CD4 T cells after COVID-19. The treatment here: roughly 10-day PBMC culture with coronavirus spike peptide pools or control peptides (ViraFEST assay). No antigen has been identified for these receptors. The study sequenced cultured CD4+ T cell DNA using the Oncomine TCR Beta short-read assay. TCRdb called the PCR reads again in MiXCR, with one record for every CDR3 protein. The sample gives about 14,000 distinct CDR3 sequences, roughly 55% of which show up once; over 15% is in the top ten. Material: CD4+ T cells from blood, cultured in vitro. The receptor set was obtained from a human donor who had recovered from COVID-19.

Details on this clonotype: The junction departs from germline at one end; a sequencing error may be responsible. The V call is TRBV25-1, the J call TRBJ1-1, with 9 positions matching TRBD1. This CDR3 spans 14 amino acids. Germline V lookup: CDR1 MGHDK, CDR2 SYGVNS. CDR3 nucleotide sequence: TGTGTCAGCAGTGGGAACAGGGGGCGAACTGAAGCTTTCTTT. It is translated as CVSSGNRGRTEAFF.

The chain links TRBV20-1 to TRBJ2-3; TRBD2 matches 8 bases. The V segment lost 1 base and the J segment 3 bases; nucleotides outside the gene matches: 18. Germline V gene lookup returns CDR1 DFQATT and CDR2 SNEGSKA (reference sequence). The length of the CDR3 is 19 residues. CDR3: CSARVGIAGSSVWTDTQYF. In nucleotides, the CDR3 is TGCAGTGCTAGAGTGGGAATAGCGGGATCATCTGTGTGGACAGATACGCAGTATTTT.

CDR3 residues: CASSPASVGETQYF. CDR3 coding DNA: TGTGCCAGCAGCCCTGCTAGTGTTGGGGAGACCCAGTACTTC. This chain joins TRBV7-3 and TRBJ2-5, with no clear D. The germline V gene encodes CDR1 SGHTA and CDR2 FQGTGA. Trimming took off 5 bases at V and 5 bases at J, with 15 bases between the two ends. CDR3 size: 14 residues.

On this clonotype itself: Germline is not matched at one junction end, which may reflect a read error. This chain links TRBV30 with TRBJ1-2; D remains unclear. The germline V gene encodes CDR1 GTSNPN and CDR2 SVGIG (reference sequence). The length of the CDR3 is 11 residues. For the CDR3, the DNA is TGTGCCTGGAGTAATAATTGGCCGGTTGCCTTC. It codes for CAWSNNWPVAF. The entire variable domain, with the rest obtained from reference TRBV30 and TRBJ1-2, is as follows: SQTIHQWPATLVQPVGSPLSLECTVEGTSNPNLYWYRQAAGRGLQLLFYSVGIGQISSEVPQNLSASRPQDRQFILSSKKLLLSDSGFYLCAWSNNWPVAFGSGTRLTVV.

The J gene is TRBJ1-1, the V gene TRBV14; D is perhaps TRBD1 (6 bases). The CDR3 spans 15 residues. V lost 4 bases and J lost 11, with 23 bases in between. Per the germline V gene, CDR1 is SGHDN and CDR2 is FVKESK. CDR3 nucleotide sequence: TGTGCCAGCAGCCCTGTGGACAGCGAACGGAGGTCGGCTTTCTTT. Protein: CASSPVDSERRSAFF.

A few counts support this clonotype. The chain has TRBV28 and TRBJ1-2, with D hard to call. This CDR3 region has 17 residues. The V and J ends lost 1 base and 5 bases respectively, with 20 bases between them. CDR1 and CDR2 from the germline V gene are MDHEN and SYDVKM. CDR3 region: CASSLYITGGSMYGYTF. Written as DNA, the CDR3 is TGTGCCAGCAGTTTATACATTACGGGAGGGAGCATGTATGGCTACACCTTC.

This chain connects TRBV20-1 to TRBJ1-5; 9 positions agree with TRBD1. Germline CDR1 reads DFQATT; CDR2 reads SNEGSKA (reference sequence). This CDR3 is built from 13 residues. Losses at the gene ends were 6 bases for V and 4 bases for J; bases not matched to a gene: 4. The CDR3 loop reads CSAKGQGNQPQHF. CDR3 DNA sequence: TGCAGTGCCAAGGGACAGGGAAATCAGCCCCAGCATTTT.

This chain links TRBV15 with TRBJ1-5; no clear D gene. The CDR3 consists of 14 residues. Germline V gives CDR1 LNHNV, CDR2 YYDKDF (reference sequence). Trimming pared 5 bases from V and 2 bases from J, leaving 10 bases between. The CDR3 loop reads CATSPPLGNQPQHF. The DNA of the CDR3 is TGTGCCACCAGCCCTCCCCTAGGCAATCAGCCCCAGCATTTT.

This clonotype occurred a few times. CDR3 DNA sequence: TGCAGTGCTAGAGCCTACGGGACACATCTCACAGATACGCAGTATTTT. It translates to CSARAYGTHLTDTQYF. V usage is TRBV20-1 and J usage is TRBJ2-3, with D tentatively TRBD1 (6 bases). With 1 base removed from V and 2 bases from J, the gap between germline ends came to 16 bases. The germline V gene has CDR1 DFQATT and CDR2 SNEGSKA (reference sequence). This CDR3 has 16 amino acids.

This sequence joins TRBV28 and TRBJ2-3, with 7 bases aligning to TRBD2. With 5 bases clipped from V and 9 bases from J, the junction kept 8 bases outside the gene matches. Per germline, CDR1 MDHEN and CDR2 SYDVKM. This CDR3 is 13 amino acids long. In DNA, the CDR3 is TGTGCCAGCAGTCCAACCGGGGGGAACACGCAGTATTTT. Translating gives CASSPTGGNTQYF.

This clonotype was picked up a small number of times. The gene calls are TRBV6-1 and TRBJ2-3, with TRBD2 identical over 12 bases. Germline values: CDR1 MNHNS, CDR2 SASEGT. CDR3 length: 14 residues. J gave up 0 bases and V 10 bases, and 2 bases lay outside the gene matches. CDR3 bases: TGTGCCACCCTAGCGGGAGGGAGCACAGATACGCAGTATTTT. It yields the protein CATLAGGSTDTQYF.

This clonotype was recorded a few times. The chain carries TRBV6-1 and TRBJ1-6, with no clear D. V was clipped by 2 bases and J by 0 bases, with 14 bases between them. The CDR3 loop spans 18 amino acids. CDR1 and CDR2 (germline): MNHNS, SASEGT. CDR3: CASSETPPQSSYNSPLHF. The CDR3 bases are TGTGCCAGCAGTGAAACCCCCCCGCAGAGCTCCTATAATTCACCCCTCCACTTT.

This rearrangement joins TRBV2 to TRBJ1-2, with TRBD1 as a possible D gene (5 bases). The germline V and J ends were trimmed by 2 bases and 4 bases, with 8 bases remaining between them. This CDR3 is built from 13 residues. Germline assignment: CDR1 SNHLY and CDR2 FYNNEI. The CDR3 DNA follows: TGTGCCAGCAGTGAACAGGGAGGCTATGGCTACACCTTC. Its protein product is CASSEQGGYGYTF.

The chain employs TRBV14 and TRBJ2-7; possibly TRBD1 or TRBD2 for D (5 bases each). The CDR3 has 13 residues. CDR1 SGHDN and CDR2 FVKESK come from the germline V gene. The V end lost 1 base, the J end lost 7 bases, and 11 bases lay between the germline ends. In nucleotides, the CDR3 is TGTGCCAGCAGCCAAGCCGGGACGAGGGAGCAGTACTTC. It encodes CASSQAGTREQYF.

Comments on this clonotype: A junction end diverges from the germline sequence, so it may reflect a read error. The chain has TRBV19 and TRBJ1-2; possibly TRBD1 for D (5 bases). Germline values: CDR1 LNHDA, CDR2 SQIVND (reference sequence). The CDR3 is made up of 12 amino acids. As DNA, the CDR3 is TGTGCCAGTAGCATAGCAGGGATCGGCTACACCTTC. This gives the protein CASSIAGIGYTF.

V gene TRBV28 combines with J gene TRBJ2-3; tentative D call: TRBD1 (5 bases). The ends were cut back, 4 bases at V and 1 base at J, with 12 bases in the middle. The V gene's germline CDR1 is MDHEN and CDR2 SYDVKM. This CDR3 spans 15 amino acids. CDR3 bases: TGTGCCAGCAGTTATGGCGGCAGGGGCACAGATACGCAGTATTTT. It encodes CASSYGGRGTDTQYF.

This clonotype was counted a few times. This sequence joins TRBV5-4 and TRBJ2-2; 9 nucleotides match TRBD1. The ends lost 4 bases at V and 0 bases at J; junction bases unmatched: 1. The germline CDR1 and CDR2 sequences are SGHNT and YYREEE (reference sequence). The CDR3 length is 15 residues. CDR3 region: CASSRTGANTGELFF. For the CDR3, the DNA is TGTGCCAGCAGCCGGACAGGGGCGAACACCGGGGAGCTGTTTTTT.

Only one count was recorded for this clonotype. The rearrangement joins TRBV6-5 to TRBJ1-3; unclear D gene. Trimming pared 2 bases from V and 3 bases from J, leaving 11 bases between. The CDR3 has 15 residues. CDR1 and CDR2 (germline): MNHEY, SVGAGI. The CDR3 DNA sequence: TGTGCCAGCAGTTACAAGGACCAGAGTGGAAACACCATATATTTT. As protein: CASSYKDQSGNTIYF.

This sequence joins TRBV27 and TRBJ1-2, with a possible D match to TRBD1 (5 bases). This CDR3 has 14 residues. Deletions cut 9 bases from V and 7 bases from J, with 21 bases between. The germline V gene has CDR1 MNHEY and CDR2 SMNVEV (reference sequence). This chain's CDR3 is CASKVGGGFPGYTF. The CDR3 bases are TGTGCCAGTAAAGTGGGGGGAGGGTTCCCTGGCTACACCTTC.

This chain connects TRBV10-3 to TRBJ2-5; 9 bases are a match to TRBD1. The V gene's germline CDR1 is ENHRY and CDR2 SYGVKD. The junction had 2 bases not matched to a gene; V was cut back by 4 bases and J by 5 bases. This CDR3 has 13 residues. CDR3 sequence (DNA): TGTGCCATCAGTGGACAGGGGGGGGAGACCCAGTACTTC. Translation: CAISGQGGETQYF.

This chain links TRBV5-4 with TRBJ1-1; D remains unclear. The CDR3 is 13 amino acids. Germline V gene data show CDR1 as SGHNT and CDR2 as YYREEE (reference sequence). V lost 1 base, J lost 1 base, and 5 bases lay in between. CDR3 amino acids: CASSLTGNTEAFF. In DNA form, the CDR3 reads TGTGCCAGCAGCTTGACTGGGAACACTGAAGCTTTCTTT.